The rows below give T cell receptor beta chains drawn from one sample of a study of blood T cell repertoires in COVID-19. Sequenced by immunoSEQ multiplex PCR; TCRdb stores in-frame clones only, minus some. Altogether approximately 180,000 clones are present, roughly 82% being singletons, with the ten largest covering about 8.4%. The material sequenced was peripheral blood. Every receptor here comes from a woman in her seventies with acute or convalescent COVID-19. CDR3s include the opening cysteine and the closing phenylalanine or tryptophan. D genes are given only for firm matches. Clone size is given for some rows only: seen once, a few or many times, or a class if the clone is expanded.

d_gene,v_gene,j_gene,abundance,CDR3nt,CDR3aa
TRBD2,TRBV10-1,TRBJ2-3,NA,TGCGCCAGCAGCACTAGCGGGAGGGCCGTCGGGAAAGATACGCAGTATTTT,CASSTSGRAVGKDTQYF
TRBD2,TRBV5-1,TRBJ2-1,NA,TGCGCCAGCAGCTCCCGACTAGCGGGAGGGCCTACCCATGAGCAGTTCTTC,CASSSRLAGGPTHEQFF
NA,TRBV11-2,TRBJ1-5,NA,TGTGCCAGCAGCTTGCAGGGTAGCAATCAGCCCCAGCATTTT,CASSLQGSNQPQHF
NA,TRBV6-5,TRBJ1-3,once,TGTGCCAGCAGTTACTCAGGGGTGGGCTCTGGAAACACCATATATTTT,CASSYSGVGSGNTIYF
TRBD2,TRBV5-6,TRBJ2-5,NA,TGTGCCAGCAGCTTTAGCGGGGGGGCCGGAGAGACCCAGTACTTC,CASSFSGGAGETQYF
NA,TRBV19,TRBJ2-5,NA,TGTGCCAGTAGTATAGGGGCAGGGCCACAAGAGACCCAGTACTTC,CASSIGAGPQETQYF
NA,TRBV28,TRBJ1-4,few,TGTGCCAGCAGTCAATCGAGAAAACTGTTTTTT,CASSQSRKLFF
NA,TRBV21-1,TRBJ1-4,NA,TGTGCCAGCAGCAAAGGCCCAGGCGTCGGGACAACTAATGAAAAACTGTTTTTT,CASSKGPGVGTTNEKLFF
NA,TRBV7-9,TRBJ2-6,NA,TGTGCCAGCAGCTGGCCGCGGGCCGGGGCCAACGTCCTGACTTTC,CASSWPRAGANVLTF
TRBD1,TRBV29-1,TRBJ1-1,NA,TGCAGCGTGGCCGGGACAGGGTTGAACACTGAAGCTTTCTTT,CSVAGTGLNTEAFF
NA,TRBV10-2,TRBJ1-2,NA,TGCGCCAGCAGTGAGGTCTACTATGGCTACACCTTC,CASSEVYYGYTF
TRBD1,TRBV28,TRBJ2-7,NA,TGTGCCAGCAGTTCCGCAGGACAGGACTCCTACGAGCAGTACTTC,CASSSAGQDSYEQYF
NA,TRBV7-8,TRBJ1-2,once,TGTGCCAGCAGCCAAAACAGGCGCGGCTACACCTTC,CASSQNRRGYTF
NA,TRBV5-6,TRBJ2-5,NA,TGTGCCAGCAGCCCAGGCAGGTTCCAAGAGACCCAGTACTTC,CASSPGRFQETQYF
NA,TRBV3-1/TRBV3-2,TRBJ2-3,NA,TGTGCCAGCAGCCTTCTGAGCGGCACAGATACGCAGTATTTT,CASSLLSGTDTQYF
TRBD2,TRBV9,TRBJ2-4,NA,TGTGCCAGCAGCGTAGGAGCGGGGGGCGACGCCAAAAACATTCAGTACTTC,CASSVGAGGDAKNIQYF
TRBD1,TRBV5-5,TRBJ2-3,few,TGTGCCAGCAGCCCAGGGACAGTGACCTGGGGTACGCAGTATTTT,CASSPGTVTWGTQYF
TRBD2,TRBV4-2,TRBJ2-1,once,TGTGCCAGCAGCCAAGACCCTAGCGGGGGGTTTCGGTTCTTC,CASSQDPSGGFRFF
NA,TRBV6-5,TRBJ2-5,NA,TGTGCCAGCAGTCAACAGGGAGGGGAGACCCAGTACTTC,CASSQQGGETQYF
NA,TRBV7-2,TRBJ2-3,NA,TGTGCCAGCAGTCCGGGTAGTACGCAGTATTTT,CASSPGSTQYF
NA,TRBV6-2/TRBV6-3,TRBJ2-7,few,TGTGCCAGCAGCCCCACCACAAGCGTAACCTCCTACGAGCAGTACTTC,CASSPTTSVTSYEQYF
TRBD1,TRBV13,TRBJ1-1,NA,TGTGCCAGCAGCTCCACAGGGGATCGAGCTTTCTTT,CASSSTGDRAFF
NA,TRBV2,TRBJ1-3,few,TGTGCCAGCTTGAGACAGACTGGAAACACCATATATTTT,CASLRQTGNTIYF
TRBD1,TRBV30,TRBJ1-5,NA,TGTGCCTGGAGTGGTGGACAGGGGGACAATCAGCCCCAGCATTTT,CAWSGGQGDNQPQHF
TRBD1,TRBV6-5,TRBJ1-2,NA,TGTGCCAGCAGTTTTCGACAGGGTGTCTATGGCTACACCTTC,CASSFRQGVYGYTF
NA,TRBV5-4,TRBJ1-1,NA,TGTGCCAGCAGCCTTAGTCACAGGGACACTGAAGCTTTCTTT,CASSLSHRDTEAFF
TRBD2,TRBV4-2,TRBJ2-1,NA,TGTGCCAGCAGCCCTCATAGCGGGGGCGCCTACAATGAGCAGTTCTTC,CASSPHSGGAYNEQFF
TRBD1,TRBV7-8,TRBJ2-1,few,TGTGCCAGCAGTGGGACAGGGCTTTTACGCTACAATGAGCAGTTCTTC,CASSGTGLLRYNEQFF
TRBD1,TRBV7-6,TRBJ2-7,NA,TGTGCCAGCAGCCCACAGGGGGCGGGGGACTACGAGCAGTACTTC,CASSPQGAGDYEQYF
NA,TRBV3-1/TRBV3-2,TRBJ1-2,NA,TGTGCCAGCAGCCAAGCGACAGCTAACTATGGCTACACCTTC,CASSQATANYGYTF
TRBD2,TRBV6-2/TRBV6-3,TRBJ2-1,NA,TGTGCCAGCAGCCCCCGGGGACTAGCGGACCGTTTCTCCTACAATGAGCAGTTCTTC,CASSPRGLADRFSYNEQFF
TRBD1,TRBV27,TRBJ2-3,NA,TGTGCCAGCAATACCGGGACAGGCTCCACAGATACGCAGTATTTT,CASNTGTGSTDTQYF
NA,TRBV10-3,TRBJ2-1,NA,TGTGCCATCACGTCACGGGGACAAGGTGTCGACAATGAGCAGTTCTTC,CAITSRGQGVDNEQFF
TRBD2,TRBV5-1,TRBJ2-1,NA,TGCGCCAGCAGCTTGGTTGGTAGCGGGGTCGATGAGCAGTTCTTC,CASSLVGSGVDEQFF
NA,TRBV15,TRBJ2-4,NA,TGTGCCACCAGCAGAGAACCTCTCGGAGGGGCGCTGAAAAACATTCAGTACTTC,CATSREPLGGALKNIQYF
TRBD2,TRBV30,TRBJ2-1,NA,TGTGCCTGGAGGGCCCAGGGAGGGAATGAGCAGTTCTTC,CAWRAQGGNEQFF
TRBD1,TRBV6-1,TRBJ1-5,NA,TGTGCCAGCAGTGAAGCGGTTACAGGGGGCTCTCAGCCCCAGCATTTT,CASSEAVTGGSQPQHF
NA,TRBV5-6,TRBJ1-3,NA,TGTGCCAGCAGCTTGGCGGCGGGCGGCGCTGGAAACACCATATATTTT,CASSLAAGGAGNTIYF
TRBD1,TRBV6-2/TRBV6-3,TRBJ2-2,few,TGTGCCAGCAGTTATCCTGGGACAGGGAGGGACGGGGAGCTGTTTTTT,CASSYPGTGRDGELFF
TRBD1,TRBV7-3,TRBJ1-6,NA,TGTGCCAGCAGCTTAGGGGGGACAGGGGTTTCACCCCTCCACTTT,CASSLGGTGVSPLHF
TRBD2,TRBV5-6,TRBJ2-3,NA,TGTGCCAGCAGCTTGAGGCTAGCGGAGTCCACAGATACGCAGTATTTT,CASSLRLAESTDTQYF
NA,TRBV29-1,TRBJ1-1,NA,TGCAGCGTTGAACGAGGTGCTGAAGCTTTCTTT,CSVERGAEAFF
TRBD2,TRBV28,TRBJ2-7,NA,TGTGCCAGCAGTTTTCCATTGGCGGGAGGGCCGGACGAGCAGTACTTC,CASSFPLAGGPDEQYF
TRBD2,TRBV7-3,TRBJ2-3,once,TGTGCCAGCAGCCCCAGCGGGGGGGCGTGGGAAGATACGCAGTATTTT,CASSPSGGAWEDTQYF
NA,TRBV19,TRBJ1-1,NA,TGTGCCAGTAGGTGGACAACTAACACTGAAGCTTTCTTT,CASRWTTNTEAFF
NA,TRBV7-2,TRBJ1-1,few,TGTGCCAGCAGCTTATGGCTCTACACTGAAGCTTTCTTT,CASSLWLYTEAFF
NA,TRBV5-1,TRBJ2-1,few,TGCGCCAGCGGGGGGAATGAGCAGTTCTTC,CASGGNEQFF
TRBD2,TRBV5-1,TRBJ2-7,few,TGCGCCAGCAGCGCCTGGAGTAGCGGGAGTCTCGAGCAGTACTTC,CASSAWSSGSLEQYF
NA,TRBV11-2,TRBJ2-3,once,TGTGCCAGCAGCCAAGGGAGCGTCAGCACAGATACGCAGTATTTT,CASSQGSVSTDTQYF
TRBD2,TRBV9,TRBJ2-1,NA,TGTGCCAGCAGCGCTGGAAGCGGGAGCTCCTACAATGAGCAGTTCTTC,CASSAGSGSSYNEQFF
TRBD2,TRBV10-2,TRBJ2-7,NA,TGCGCCAGCAGGGGACCCGGGACTAGCGGGAGAAGGGGCTACGAGCAGTACTTC,CASRGPGTSGRRGYEQYF
NA,TRBV9,TRBJ2-5,NA,TGTGCCAGCAGCGCCGGGGAGACCCAGTACTTC,CASSAGETQYF
TRBD1,TRBV5-6,TRBJ1-2,NA,TGTGCCAGCAGTCGTGACAGGGGTAGGAACTATGGCTACACCTTC,CASSRDRGRNYGYTF
NA,TRBV24-1,TRBJ2-2,NA,TGTGCCACCAGTGATTTACCCGGGTCCCCGGGGAGAACCGGGGAGCTGTTTTTT,CATSDLPGSPGRTGELFF
TRBD2,TRBV10-1,TRBJ2-2,few,TGCGCCAGCAGTGGACTAGCGGGACTACACACCGGGGAGCTGTTTTTT,CASSGLAGLHTGELFF
TRBD2,TRBV4-1,TRBJ2-1,NA,TGCGCCAGCAGCTCCCTAGCGGGAGCCTACAATGAGCAGTTCTTC,CASSSLAGAYNEQFF